Listed below are T cell receptor beta chains from one sample, sequenced in a study of neurological immune-mediated disorders. Each CDR3 protein gets one entry after TCRdb re-called the 5' RACE reads with MiXCR. The data contain 35,000 to 45,000 distinct CDR3 sequences, 12% to 15% of them seen just once; the ten biggest clones take up over 25%. Source material: PBMCs. The receptors stem from a woman between 45 and 65 years old with HTLV-1-associated myelopathy (HAM/TSP). CDR3s include the opening cysteine and the closing phenylalanine or tryptophan. The order of the fields is CDR3 DNA, CDR3 protein, V gene, J gene, clone size, D gene. D genes are given only for firm matches. Clone size is stated in some rows and not others, as once, few, many or a class when expanded.

cdr3_nt: TGTGCCAGCAGCCTAGCGGGCACCCACTCTGGGGCCAACGTCCTGACTTTC
cdr3_aa: CASSLAGTHSGANVLTF
v_call: TRBV7-9
j_call: TRBJ2-6
clone_size: few
d_call: TRBD2

cdr3_nt: TGCGCCAGCAGCCAAGTCGGGAGAACTGAAGCTTTCTTT
cdr3_aa: CASSQVGRTEAFF
v_call: TRBV4-3
j_call: TRBJ1-1
clone_size: many
d_call: -

cdr3_nt: TGCAGTGCTGGGACTAGCGGGGGGCACTCCTACAATGAGCAGTTCTTC
cdr3_aa: CSAGTSGGHSYNEQFF
v_call: TRBV20-1
j_call: TRBJ2-1
clone_size: many
d_call: TRBD2

cdr3_nt: TGCAGTGCGGACCCCGGCGGGGACACTGAAGCTTTCTTT
cdr3_aa: CSADPGGDTEAFF
v_call: TRBV20-1
j_call: TRBJ1-1
clone_size: many
d_call: -

cdr3_nt: TGCAGTGCTAGAGCTAGGACTAGCTTCAATGAGCAGTTCTTC
cdr3_aa: CSARARTSFNEQFF
v_call: TRBV20-1
j_call: TRBJ2-1
clone_size: many
d_call: TRBD2

cdr3_nt: TGTGCCAGCAGTCTGGTCACAGGCTCTGGAAACACCATATATTTT
cdr3_aa: CASSLVTGSGNTIYF
v_call: TRBV12-3/TRBV12-4
j_call: TRBJ1-3
clone_size: many
d_call: -

cdr3_nt: TGCGCCAGCAGCTTGTCGGTGTGGAGTGATGGCTACACCTTC
cdr3_aa: CASSLSVWSDGYTF
v_call: TRBV5-1
j_call: TRBJ1-2
clone_size: many
d_call: -

cdr3_nt: TGTGCCAGCAGCTTACTAGGACAGGGTTACAATGAGCAGTTCTTC
cdr3_aa: CASSLLGQGYNEQFF
v_call: TRBV7-2
j_call: TRBJ2-1
clone_size: many
d_call: TRBD1

cdr3_nt: TGCGCCAGCAGCCAAGATGGGACTCAAAACACTGAAGCTTTCTTT
cdr3_aa: CASSQDGTQNTEAFF
v_call: TRBV4-3
j_call: TRBJ1-1
clone_size: many
d_call: -

cdr3_nt: TGCGCCAGCAGCTTGAGAGGGGGCACTGAAGCTTTCTTT
cdr3_aa: CASSLRGGTEAFF
v_call: TRBV5-1
j_call: TRBJ1-1
clone_size: many
d_call: -

cdr3_nt: TGTGCCATCAGTGAGTCATCCGCCCCAGGGGGCTATGGCTACACCTTC
cdr3_aa: CAISESSAPGGYGYTF
v_call: TRBV10-3
j_call: TRBJ1-2
clone_size: many
d_call: TRBD1

cdr3_nt: TGTGCCAGCAGCCAAGGCCAGCGGCGTACAGATACGCAGTATTTT
cdr3_aa: CASSQGQRRTDTQYF
v_call: TRBV3-1
j_call: TRBJ2-3
clone_size: many
d_call: -

cdr3_nt: TGCAGCGTTGAATCAGGGGGCTCGCGGGGCGGGGAGCTGTTTTTT
cdr3_aa: CSVESGGSRGGELFF
v_call: TRBV29-1
j_call: TRBJ2-2
clone_size: many
d_call: TRBD1

cdr3_nt: TGTGCCAGCAGCGTGGGTTTAAGAGGACATCTGAGCTCTGGGGCCAACGTCCTGACTTTC
cdr3_aa: CASSVGLRGHLSSGANVLTF
v_call: TRBV9
j_call: TRBJ2-6
clone_size: many
d_call: -

cdr3_nt: TGTGCCAGCAGTGGTTCGGGACAGCCGGGCACTGAAGCTTTCTTT
cdr3_aa: CASSGSGQPGTEAFF
v_call: TRBV6-1
j_call: TRBJ1-1
clone_size: many
d_call: TRBD1

cdr3_nt: TGTGCCAGCAGCTCGGCGGGAAACGGGCCCCAGCATTTT
cdr3_aa: CASSSAGNGPQHF
v_call: TRBV7-9
j_call: TRBJ1-5
clone_size: many
d_call: -

cdr3_nt: TGCGCCAGCAGCCCTGACCCAGACAATGAGCAGTTCTTC
cdr3_aa: CASSPDPDNEQFF
v_call: TRBV5-1
j_call: TRBJ2-1
clone_size: -
d_call: -

cdr3_nt: TGTGCCAGCAGTGAACGAGGGGACTATGGCTACACCTTC
cdr3_aa: CASSERGDYGYTF
v_call: TRBV6-1
j_call: TRBJ1-2
clone_size: many
d_call: -

cdr3_nt: TGTGCCAGCAGCTTTTCAGGGAACCAAGAGACCCAGTACTTC
cdr3_aa: CASSFSGNQETQYF
v_call: TRBV7-2
j_call: TRBJ2-5
clone_size: many
d_call: -

cdr3_nt: TGCAGTGCTAGAGAGGGGCAGGTGGAGGACACCATATATTTT
cdr3_aa: CSAREGQVEDTIYF
v_call: TRBV20-1
j_call: TRBJ1-3
clone_size: many
d_call: -

cdr3_nt: TGCAGTGCTACCCTCCGGGTGGGGGCATCTGAAGCTTTCTTT
cdr3_aa: CSATLRVGASEAFF
v_call: TRBV20-1
j_call: TRBJ1-1
clone_size: many
d_call: -

cdr3_nt: TGCGCCAGCAGCCCATCGTCTCCTACCCAAGAGACCCAGTACTTC
cdr3_aa: CASSPSSPTQETQYF
v_call: TRBV5-1
j_call: TRBJ2-5
clone_size: few
d_call: -

cdr3_nt: TGTGCCAGCAGCTTAAAATTTTGGGGCAATGAGCAGTTCTTC
cdr3_aa: CASSLKFWGNEQFF
v_call: TRBV7-6
j_call: TRBJ2-1
clone_size: many
d_call: -

cdr3_nt: TGTGCCAGCATACAAGAGGTTGGGGGCACCGGGGAGCTCTTTTTT
cdr3_aa: CASIQEVGGTGELFF
v_call: TRBV7-9
j_call: TRBJ2-2
clone_size: -
d_call: -

cdr3_nt: TGTGCCAGCAGCGTAACAACAGGGGGATCAAGATCTGGAAACACCATATATTTT
cdr3_aa: CASSVTTGGSRSGNTIYF
v_call: TRBV7-6
j_call: TRBJ1-3
clone_size: many
d_call: TRBD1

cdr3_nt: TGTGCCAGTAGTATTGGACGGGAACGCAATCAGCCCCAGCATTTT
cdr3_aa: CASSIGRERNQPQHF
v_call: TRBV19
j_call: TRBJ1-5
clone_size: many
d_call: -

cdr3_nt: TGTGCCAGCAGCTTGGGAGGGTCATTCTCTGGAAACACCATATATTTT
cdr3_aa: CASSLGGSFSGNTIYF
v_call: TRBV5-5
j_call: TRBJ1-3
clone_size: many
d_call: -

cdr3_nt: TGCAGCGTTGGGACGGGAGGGAACACTGAAGCTTTCTTT
cdr3_aa: CSVGTGGNTEAFF
v_call: TRBV29-1
j_call: TRBJ1-1
clone_size: many
d_call: -

cdr3_nt: TGCAGCGTTGGACGAGTGGGCAGGGGGCAAGACTATGGCTACACCTTC
cdr3_aa: CSVGRVGRGQDYGYTF
v_call: TRBV29-1
j_call: TRBJ1-2
clone_size: many
d_call: TRBD1

cdr3_nt: TGTGCCACCAGCAGAGAGAGGAAGGGGTCCGGAGATACGCAGTATTTT
cdr3_aa: CATSRERKGSGDTQYF
v_call: TRBV15
j_call: TRBJ2-3
clone_size: many
d_call: -

cdr3_nt: TGTGCCATCAAGGGACTAACCAATGAGCAGTTCTTC
cdr3_aa: CAIKGLTNEQFF
v_call: TRBV10-3
j_call: TRBJ2-1
clone_size: many
d_call: TRBD2

cdr3_nt: TGCAGCGTGGGCCAGGTTCTGAACACTGAAGCTTTCTTT
cdr3_aa: CSVGQVLNTEAFF
v_call: TRBV29-1
j_call: TRBJ1-1
clone_size: few
d_call: -

cdr3_nt: TGCGCCAGCAGCCACCGTACAGGGGTCAATGAGCAGTTCTTC
cdr3_aa: CASSHRTGVNEQFF
v_call: TRBV5-1
j_call: TRBJ2-1
clone_size: many
d_call: TRBD1

cdr3_nt: TGTGCCAGCAGTTTAACGGGGACAGGGAGGTACGAGCAGTACTTC
cdr3_aa: CASSLTGTGRYEQYF
v_call: TRBV27
j_call: TRBJ2-7
clone_size: many
d_call: TRBD1

cdr3_nt: TGTGCCAGCAGCGTAGACGGGGACTTCCAAGAGACCCAGTACTTC
cdr3_aa: CASSVDGDFQETQYF
v_call: TRBV9
j_call: TRBJ2-5
clone_size: -
d_call: -